This T cell receptor (beta chain) was profiled in a study of control samples from healthy donors and cancer patients. Germline CDR1 is MNHEY and CDR2 is SVGEGT. The junction had 7 bases not matched to a gene; V was cut back by 0 bases and J by 2 bases. This CDR3 comprises 18 residues. Here immunoSEQ multiplex PCR was the method, and the copy in TCRdb shows in-frame clones only, minus some. The sample records approximately 160,000 clones, 85% to 95% being singletons. The receptor comes from a woman aged 55-70 years in good health. The V gene is TRBV6-2 or TRBV6-3, the J gene TRBJ2-3; TRBD2 matches 11 bases. The sample consisted of blood. CDR3 region: CASSYSLTSGDLTDTQYF. The CDR3 DNA sequence: TGTGCCAGCAGTTACTCCCTGACTAGCGGGGACCTCACAGATACGCAGTATTTT.